Each of the 31 T cell receptor beta chains below was sequenced from the same sample in a study of metastatic and nonmetastatic thyroid tumors. Thyroid surgery took place with no prior treatment in any patient. With MiXCR, TCRdb called clones anew from the PCR reads. The sample consists of about 3,100 clones, roughly a quarter of them appearing once. Sequencing used tumor tissue. The receptors originated from a female donor with papillary thyroid cancer or a benign thyroid nodule (not recorded which). Some clones in this sample may be carry-over from other donors' samples.

The gene calls are TRBV15 and TRBJ2-6, with D perhaps matching TRBD2 (5 bases). This CDR3 has 17 residues. Trimming pared 0 bases from V and 0 bases from J, leaving 9 bases between. Germline V gives CDR1 LNHNV, CDR2 YYDKDF (reference sequence). Here the CDR3 DNA reads TGTGCCACCAGCAGAGATAGTGAGGGCTCTGGGGCCAACGTCCTGACTTTC. Protein: CATSRDSEGSGANVLTF.

This clone has a handful of counts. This sequence joins TRBV15 and TRBJ2-1; D might be TRBD1 or TRBD2, each matching 7 bases. Germline CDR1 LNHNV, CDR2 YYDKDF (reference sequence). The CDR3 is 14 amino acids. The V and J ends lost 4 bases and 13 bases respectively, with 20 bases between them. This CDR3 is CATSILRGGQTQFF. CDR3 DNA sequence: TGTGCCACCAGCATCCTCAGGGGGGGACAAACTCAGTTCTTC.

In its sample, this clone ranks as large. The V and J genes are TRBV6-2 or TRBV6-3 and TRBJ2-1; 7 bases fit TRBD1. Per germline, CDR1 MNHEY and CDR2 SVGEGT. J gave up 2 bases and V 5 bases, and 15 bases lay outside the gene matches. The CDR3 length is 18 residues. Here the CDR3 reads CASSRSGTARGAYNEQFF. The CDR3 coding sequence is TGTGCCAGCAGTAGGTCCGGGACAGCCCGAGGGGCCTACAATGAGCAGTTCTTC.

The chain combines TRBV28 with TRBJ2-5; 9 positions agree with TRBD1. J was trimmed by 4 bases and V by 2 bases; bases with no gene match: 5. Per the germline V gene, CDR1 is MDHEN and CDR2 is SYDVKM. This CDR3 contains 15 residues. The DNA for the CDR3 is TGTGCCAGCAGTTTAGAACAGGGGGCAGGAGAGACCCAGTACTTC. Its protein product is CASSLEQGAGETQYF.

The chain has TRBV7-2 and TRBJ2-2, with D possibly being TRBD2 (5 bases). The ends were cut back, 7 bases at V and 2 bases at J, with 11 bases in the middle. Germline CDR1 is SGHTA and CDR2 is FQGNSA. The CDR3 totals 14 residues. The CDR3 is CASKGGFNTGELFF. DNA for the CDR3: TGTGCCAGCAAAGGAGGATTTAACACCGGGGAGCTGTTTTTT. The whole variable domain, remainder taken from reference TRBV7-2 and TRBJ2-2, is GAGVSQSPSNKVTEKGKDVELRCDPISGHTALYWYRQSLGQGLEFLIYFQGNSAPDKSGLPSDRFSAERTGGSVSTLTIQRTQQEDSAVYLCASKGGFNTGELFFGEGSRLTVL.

Note on this clone: The conserved phenylalanine or tryptophan is not found at the CDR3 terminus, so this likely reflects a read error. The rearrangement joins TRBV25-1 to TRBJ2-1; D call uncertain. The CDR3 sequence is 11 residues long. Germline V lookup: CDR1 MGHDK, CDR2 SYGVNS. The V gene lost 0 bases and the J gene lost 10 bases, with 4 bases spanning the gap. The CDR3 sequence: CASSEYKEQFS. CDR3 DNA sequence: TGTGCCAGCAGTGAATATAAAGAGCAGTTCAGC.

This clone appeared a few times. The V call is TRBV6-1, the J call TRBJ1-5; no definite D call. V was clipped by 0 bases and J by 2 bases, with 11 bases between them. Looked up from germline, CDR1 is MNHNS and CDR2 is SASEGT. This CDR3 spans 16 amino acids. CDR3 sequence: CASSEAPGSGNQPQHF. CDR3 bases: TGTGCCAGCAGTGAAGCTCCGGGTTCAGGCAATCAGCCCCAGCATTTT.

The chain employs TRBV6-1 and TRBJ2-7, with D perhaps matching TRBD1 or TRBD2 (5 bases each). This CDR3 spans 15 amino acids. Germline V gene sequence: CDR1 MNHNS, CDR2 SASEGT. V lost 4 bases and J lost 5, with 18 bases in between. CDR3 region: CASSARGRVEDEQYF. CDR3 coding DNA: TGTGCCAGCAGTGCCCGGGGCAGGGTTGAGGACGAGCAGTACTTC.

This clone was recorded a few times. The CDR3 loop reads CASSSGTDTQYF. In DNA form, the CDR3 reads TGTGCCAGCAGCTCGGGGACAGATACGCAGTATTTT. The chain uses TRBV2 and TRBJ2-3; tentative D call: TRBD2 (5 bases). Trimming left V 6 bases short and J 3 bases short, with 7 bases between. Germline V gives CDR1 SNHLY, CDR2 FYNNEI. The CDR3 is made up of 12 amino acids.

In this sample, this clone is large. The chain is built from TRBV30 and TRBJ2-7; 10 nucleotides align to TRBD2. Germline loops: CDR1 GTSNPN, CDR2 SVGIG (reference sequence). The CDR3 has 15 residues. The V gene end was trimmed by 2 bases and the J gene end by 4 bases; junction bases not matched to a gene: 8. The CDR3 sequence is CAWSPVAGGRYEQYF. For the CDR3, the DNA is TGTGCCTGGAGTCCGGTAGCGGGAGGAAGGTACGAGCAGTACTTC.

This sequence joins TRBV2 and TRBJ2-4, with 8 bases matching TRBD2. This CDR3 spans 18 amino acids. The J segment lost 9 bases and the V segment lost 0 bases, leaving 16 bases of the junction unmatched. In germline, CDR1 is SNHLY, CDR2 FYNNEI. Here the CDR3 DNA reads TGTGCCAGCAGTGAAGCTGGGGCTTCCGGGGGGGCCCGGGCCATTCAGTACTTC. Protein product: CASSEAGASGGARAIQYF. The full variable domain, its missing parts supplied by reference TRBV2 and TRBJ2-4, is EPEVTQTPSHQVTQMGQEVILRCVPISNHLYFYWYRQILGQKVEFLVSFYNNEISEKSEIFDDQFSVERPDGSNFTLKIRSTKLEDSAMYFCASSEAGASGGARAIQYFGAGTRLSVL.

This clone was counted ten times or more. The chain uses TRBV24-1 and TRBJ2-7, with 12 bases that match TRBD2. The germline V gene has CDR1 KGHDR and CDR2 SFDVKD. J gave up 6 bases and V 4 bases, and 9 bases lay outside the gene matches. The CDR3 contains 16 residues. The CDR3 reads CATSDPASGRAAEQYF. CDR3 sequence (DNA): TGTGCCACCAGTGACCCAGCTAGCGGGAGGGCCGCCGAGCAGTACTTC.

Here the CDR3 DNA reads TGTGCCAGCAGCTTAGTTGGATACAATGAGCAGTTCTTC. This sequence encodes CASSLVGYNEQFF. This rearrangement joins TRBV6-2 or TRBV6-3 to TRBJ2-1; no clear D. V lost 6 bases and J 4 bases, leaving 10 bases between the germline ends. The CDR3 length is 13 residues. CDR1 is MNHEY and CDR2 is SVGEGT in the germline V gene.

In this sample, this clone turned up many times. This rearrangement joins TRBV29-1 to TRBJ1-1; D remains ambiguous. This CDR3 is 12 amino acids long. Germline lookup yields CDR1 SQVTM and CDR2 ANQGSEA. V lost 5 bases and J 4 bases, leaving 11 bases between the germline ends. CDR3 in DNA: TGCAGCGTTCTTCCTATTTCCACTGAAGCTTTCTTT. This translates into CSVLPISTEAFF.

A few counts support this clone. The chain has TRBV6-2 or TRBV6-3 and TRBJ2-7, with D perhaps being TRBD1 or TRBD2 (5 bases each). The V and J ends lost 2 bases and 2 bases respectively, with 7 bases between them. Germline assignment: CDR1 MNHEY and CDR2 SVGEGT. This CDR3 contains 13 residues. CDR3 region: CASSYGDAYEQYF. CDR3 DNA: TGTGCCAGCAGTTACGGGGACGCCTACGAGCAGTACTTC.

This clone was recorded a few times. This chain uses TRBV28 with TRBJ2-7, with 9 nucleotides matching TRBD2. V was pared by 3 bases and J by 3 bases, with 12 bases of the junction left unmatched. This CDR3 is built from 17 residues. Germline CDR1 reads MDHEN; CDR2 reads SYDVKM. CDR3 nucleotides: TGTGCCAGCAGTTTCTTGAGTGGGGCTAGCGGGATCTACGAGCAGTACTTC. This translates into CASSFLSGASGIYEQYF. Looking up the rest from reference TRBV28 and TRBJ2-7 gives the full variable domain: DVKVTQSSRYLVKRTGEKVFLECVQDMDHENMFWYRQDPGLGLRLIYFSYDVKMKEKGDIPEGYSVSREKKERFSLILESASTNQTSMYLCASSFLSGASGIYEQYFGPGTRLTVT.

The CDR3 region has the DNA TGCAGTGCTAGAGACTCACTGGTCACTAGCGGCATCGAGCAGTACTTC. Encoded protein: CSARDSLVTSGIEQYF. The chain employs TRBV20-1 and TRBJ2-7; 8 nucleotides align to TRBD2. The trim removed 0 bases at V and 6 bases at J, leaving 13 bases unmatched. CDR3 size: 16 residues. Germline V gene data show CDR1 as DFQATT and CDR2 as SNEGSKA (reference sequence).

The gene calls are TRBV15 and TRBJ2-5, with no clear D. Trimming stripped 1 base from V and 4 bases from J, with 13 bases between. The CDR3 sequence is 15 residues long. CDR1 and CDR2 from the germline V gene are LNHNV and YYDKDF (reference sequence). CDR3 bases: TGTGCCACCAGCAGAGTTGGAGCAATAGGAGAGACCCAGTACTTC. Residues: CATSRVGAIGETQYF.

This clone is large in the sample. The CDR3 bases are TGTGCCAGCAGCCCTGGGGCGAACACTGAAGCTTTCTTT. This sequence encodes CASSPGANTEAFF. The chain recombines TRBV11-1 with TRBJ1-1; maybe TRBD1 (5 bases). V lost 5 bases, J lost 1 base, and 8 bases lay in between. The germline gives CDR1 SGHAT, CDR2 FQDESV (reference sequence). The CDR3 has 13 residues. The full variable domain, rest sourced from reference TRBV11-1 and TRBJ1-1, is EAEVAQSPRYKITEKSQAVAFWCDPISGHATLYWYRQILGQGPELLVQFQDESVVDDSQLPKDRFSAERLKGVDSTLKIQPAELGDSAMYLCASSPGANTEAFFGQGTRLTVV.

The gene calls are TRBV6-1 and TRBJ1-3; TRBD1 might be the D (5 bases). The germline CDR1 and CDR2 sequences are MNHNS and SASEGT. Trimming pared 2 bases from V and 4 bases from J, leaving 18 bases between. There are 17 residues in the CDR3. CDR3 amino acids: CASSEQPLEAGGNTIYF. The CDR3 region has the DNA TGTGCCAGCAGTGAACAGCCGCTAGAAGCAGGGGGAAACACCATATATTTT.

Many counts were recorded for this clone. The chain uses TRBV7-2 and TRBJ2-4; no clear D gene. Germline-derived CDR1 and CDR2 are SGHTA and FQGNSA. V dropped 1 base and J dropped 2 bases, with 15 bases sitting between them. The CDR3 has 17 amino acids. CDR3 bases: TGTGCCAGCAGCTTAGGTGGAAGCGCGCGTTCCAAAAACATTCAGTACTTC. Translation: CASSLGGSARSKNIQYF.

The chain combines TRBV19 with TRBJ1-1; TRBD1 aligns across 9 bases. Per the germline V gene, CDR1 is LNHDA and CDR2 is SQIVND (reference sequence). The CDR3 contains 14 residues. Unmatched junction bases numbered 8, after V lost 5 bases and J lost 7 bases. CDR3 DNA sequence: TGTGCCAGTAGTTATCGGACAGGGGACGTTGAAGCTTTCTTT. This codes for CASSYRTGDVEAFF.

Judged by abundance, this clone is medium-sized (0.01 to 0.1%). CDR3 bases: TGTGCCAGTAGTATGTCCCCGAGCTCCTACGAGCAGTACTTC. As protein: CASSMSPSSYEQYF. This chain uses TRBV19 with TRBJ2-7, with no clear D. Germline V gene lookup returns CDR1 LNHDA and CDR2 SQIVND (reference sequence). V lost 3 bases to trimming and J lost 0 bases, with 9 bases between them. CDR3 length: 14 amino acids.

This clone is labeled large. The genes are TRBV7-2 and TRBJ2-7, with 12 bases aligning to TRBD1. CDR3 length equals 15 residues. V was clipped by 5 bases and J by 3 bases; unmatched bases: 5. Germline CDR1 reads SGHTA; CDR2 reads FQGNSA. CDR3 in amino acids: CASSPGTGGSYEQYF. CDR3 nucleotides: TGTGCCAGCAGCCCAGGGACAGGGGGCAGCTACGAGCAGTACTTC.

The chain joins TRBV7-6 to TRBJ2-7, with 7 bases lining up with TRBD2. Germline CDR1 SGHVS, CDR2 FNYEAQ. The CDR3 length is 15 residues. Germline trimming cut 4 bases from V and 2 bases from J; bases unmatched to any gene: 8. DNA of the CDR3: TGTGCCAGCAGCTCCGACCGAGGGAGGGCCTACGAGCAGTACTTC. As protein: CASSSDRGRAYEQYF.

J is TRBJ1-1 and V is TRBV6-1, with unresolved D. CDR3 size: 13 residues. The germline gives CDR1 MNHNS, CDR2 SASEGT. V was clipped by 6 bases and J by 1 base, with 9 bases between them. The CDR3 DNA reads TGTGCCAGCAGCTTCCCCGGGAACACTGAAGCTTTCTTT. This translates into CASSFPGNTEAFF.

The chain has TRBV6-5 and TRBJ1-2, with 7 bases aligning to TRBD1. Germline CDR1 reads MNHEY; CDR2 reads SVGAGI. The CDR3 runs to 12 residues. The V segment lost 6 bases and the J segment 4 bases; nucleotides outside the gene matches: 2. The CDR3 here is CASSRQGYGYTF. DNA of the CDR3: TGTGCCAGCAGCCGACAGGGCTATGGCTACACCTTC.

In DNA, the CDR3 is TGTGCCAGCAGCCCCCGACAGGGATTGCGTTTTAGGGATGAGCAGTTCTTC. Encoded protein: CASSPRQGLRFRDEQFF. The chain combines TRBV11-1 with TRBJ2-1; 7 bases align to TRBD1. The length of the CDR3 is 17 residues. V lost 5 bases and J lost 8; bases outside the gene matches: 18. Germline CDR1 is SGHAT and CDR2 is FQDESV (reference sequence).

This clone qualifies as large (0.1 to 1%). The chain carries TRBV10-1 and TRBJ2-2; a possible D gene is TRBD2 (6 bases). This CDR3 is built from 15 residues. Germline values: CDR1 WNHNN, CDR2 SYGVQD (reference sequence). V shed 8 bases and J shed 3 bases, with 16 bases lying between them. The CDR3 DNA follows: TGCGCCAGCCCGCGGGGCTTGGTGGACACCGGGGAGCTGTTTTTT. This sequence encodes CASPRGLVDTGELFF.

The rearrangement joins TRBV28 to TRBJ2-1; 8 bases are shared with TRBD2. The germline gives CDR1 MDHEN, CDR2 SYDVKM. J gave up 4 bases and V 8 bases, and 7 bases lay outside the gene matches. This CDR3 region has 14 residues. Here the CDR3 DNA reads TGTGCCAGCTGGGCGAGCGGGGGATACAATGAGCAGTTCTTC. Translated: CASWASGGYNEQFF.

Sample share makes this clone large. The V call is TRBV6-5, the J call TRBJ1-1; D may be TRBD1 (5 bases). This CDR3 is built from 16 residues. Germline V gene lookup returns CDR1 MNHEY and CDR2 SVGAGI. The V end was cut by 0 bases, the J end by 4 bases, with 15 bases between. The CDR3 loop reads CASSYSIYGGITEAFF. CDR3 in DNA: TGTGCCAGCAGTTACTCGATTTACGGGGGAATCACTGAAGCTTTCTTT.